These 18 T cell receptor beta chains originate from one sample sequenced in a study of cytomegalovirus exposure and HLA in healthy donors. PCR employed 60 Vbeta and 13 Jbeta primers. The assay was immunoSEQ multiplex PCR, and TCRdb's table has in-frame clones only and misses some. This repertoire shows about 170,000 clones, roughly 76% found once; its top ten account for 4.9%. The specimen sequenced was PBMCs. The receptors come from a woman younger than 30 in good health and CMV-seropositive.

J is TRBJ2-1 and V is TRBV19; TRBD2 matches 13 bases. Germline V gives CDR1 LNHDA, CDR2 SQIVND (reference sequence). Trimming at V came to 3 bases and at J to 5 bases, leaving 10 bases not matched to a gene. There are 18 residues in the CDR3. The CDR3 DNA is TGTGCCAGTAGTATGGGGACTAGCGGGACCGCTTTAGACAATGAGCAGTTCTTC. This sequence encodes CASSMGTSGTALDNEQFF.

The genes are TRBV6-9 and TRBJ2-1; D possibly corresponds to TRBD2 (5 bases). Trimming stripped 2 bases from V and 5 bases from J, with 13 bases between. CDR1 and CDR2 (germline): MNHGY, SVAAGI. This CDR3 comprises 15 residues. The DNA for the CDR3 is TGTGCCAGCAGTTATAAGGTAGCGCCGAACAATGAGCAGTTCTTC. This codes for CASSYKVAPNNEQFF.

The rearrangement links TRBV7-2 to TRBJ1-1, with 7 positions matching TRBD1. J was trimmed by 4 bases and V by 10 bases; bases with no gene match: 12. CDR1 and CDR2 (germline): SGHTA, FQGNSA. CDR3 length: 14 amino acids. In DNA form, the CDR3 reads TGTGCCACGATCCCAGGGGGGTGGGTCACTGAAGCTTTCTTT. Its translation: CATIPGGWVTEAFF.

The V call is TRBV2, the J call TRBJ2-1; no firm D call. This CDR3 spans 15 amino acids. Germline V gene sequence: CDR1 SNHLY, CDR2 FYNNEI. Between the trimmed V and J ends, which lost 3 bases and 2 bases, there was a span of 11 bases. The CDR3 DNA sequence: TGTGCCAGCAGTGATCCGGGTTCCCCCTACAATGAGCAGTTCTTC. Translated, it gives CASSDPGSPYNEQFF.

As DNA, the CDR3 is TGTGCCAGCAGCTCCCTAACAGGGTCAGGCGAAAAACTGTTTTTT. The encoded protein is CASSSLTGSGEKLFF. The rearrangement links TRBV7-9 to TRBJ1-4; D is possibly TRBD1 (6 bases). V lost 4 bases and J lost 8, with 17 bases in between. CDR1 and CDR2 (germline): SEHNR, FQNEAQ (reference sequence). This CDR3 spans 15 amino acids.

This rearrangement joins TRBV5-4 to TRBJ1-5, with TRBD1 matching 10 bases. With V trimmed by 4 bases and J by 2 bases, 6 bases remained unmatched. The germline gives CDR1 SGHNT, CDR2 YYREEE (reference sequence). The CDR3 is 16 residues long. The CDR3 sequence: CASSLGQGMGNQPQHF. CDR3 DNA sequence: TGTGCCAGCAGCCTGGGACAGGGGATGGGCAATCAGCCCCAGCATTTT.

This clone occurred a few times. This chain links TRBV11-2 with TRBJ1-1; maybe TRBD1 (5 bases). From germline, CDR1 is SGHAT and CDR2 FQNNGV. The CDR3 runs to 16 residues. V was cut by 1 base and J by 5 bases, with 17 bases left in between. In DNA form, the CDR3 reads TGTGCCAGCAGCTTAGGGAAGGGGCGGAGATCAACTGAAGCTTTCTTT. This encodes CASSLGKGRRSTEAFF.

The chain recombines TRBV4-1 with TRBJ1-6; no firm D call. V was shortened by 6 bases and J by 6 bases, with 6 bases between the two germline ends. The CDR3 is 12 amino acids. Germline loops: CDR1 MGHRA, CDR2 YSYEKL. The CDR3: CASRQFNSPLHF. The CDR3 DNA reads as TGCGCCAGCAGACAGTTTAATTCACCCCTCCACTTT.

The rearrangement uses TRBV29-1 and TRBJ1-2, with TRBD1 matching over 7 bases. This CDR3 has 12 amino acids. CDR1 and CDR2 (germline): SQVTM, ANQGSEA. J gave up 8 bases and V 6 bases, and 9 bases lay outside the gene matches. The CDR3 sequence is CSVDPTGVGYTF. In DNA, the CDR3 is TGCAGCGTCGACCCCACAGGGGTGGGCTACACCTTC.

The CDR3 here is CASNPGGRVSTGELFF. In DNA form, the CDR3 reads TGCGCCAGCAACCCAGGGGGTAGAGTATCCACCGGGGAGCTGTTTTTT. The chain links TRBV5-1 to TRBJ2-2, with TRBD1 matching 7 bases. V trimming: 6 bases; J trimming: 4 bases; junction bases outside the gene matches: 12. Germline values: CDR1 SGHRS, CDR2 YFSETQ. The CDR3 extends over 16 amino acids.

V is TRBV30 and J is TRBJ1-5; 10 bases agree with TRBD1. The germline CDR1 and CDR2 sequences are GTSNPN and SVGIG (reference sequence). The CDR3 contains 15 residues. V lost 2 bases to trimming and J lost 6 bases; unmatched junction nucleotides: 7. CDR3 in DNA: TGTGCCTGGAGTCTCGACAGGGGGCGGGGTCAGCCCCAGCATTTT. Residues: CAWSLDRGRGQPQHF.

The chain couples TRBV6-1 to TRBJ2-7; weak D call: TRBD2 (6 bases). Germline values: CDR1 MNHNS, CDR2 SASEGT. The V end was cut by 6 bases, the J end by 5 bases, with 11 bases between. This CDR3 has 12 amino acids. As DNA, the CDR3 is TGTGCCAGCAGGCGACTAGTCCACGAGCAGTACTTC. Translation gives CASRRLVHEQYF.

This rearrangement joins TRBV7-9 to TRBJ2-5; D possibly corresponds to TRBD2 (5 bases). Germline V gene data show CDR1 as SEHNR and CDR2 as FQNEAQ (reference sequence). Trimming stripped 0 bases from V and 8 bases from J, with 13 bases between. This CDR3 has 14 residues. CDR3 loop: CASSLAIRPGTQYF. The CDR3 DNA reads as TGTGCCAGCAGCTTAGCGATAAGGCCGGGAACCCAGTACTTC.

The V gene is TRBV6-5, the J gene TRBJ2-5, with D maybe TRBD1 (6 bases). V gave up 1 base and J gave up 7 bases, with 16 bases separating them. CDR1 and CDR2 from the germline V gene are MNHEY and SVGAGI. This CDR3 region has 15 residues. This CDR3 reads CASSYLLAPRGTQYF. In nucleotides, the CDR3 is TGTGCCAGCAGTTACTTATTAGCTCCCAGGGGGACCCAGTACTTC.

V gene TRBV5-1 combines with J gene TRBJ2-3, with D unclear. The ends were cut back, 0 bases at V and 0 bases at J, with 5 bases in the middle. Germline V CDR1 and CDR2: SGHRS, YFSETQ. This CDR3 is built from 14 residues. CDR3 amino acids: CASSLGSSTDTQYF. The CDR3 DNA is TGCGCCAGCAGCTTGGGTAGCAGCACAGATACGCAGTATTTT.

The V and J genes are TRBV29-1 and TRBJ2-7; tentatively, D is TRBD1 (5 bases). V lost 0 bases to trimming and J lost 0 bases, with 6 bases between them. The CDR3 covers 13 residues. Germline loops: CDR1 SQVTM, CDR2 ANQGSEA. This chain's CDR3 is CSVEDDSSYEQYF. The CDR3 DNA reads as TGCAGCGTTGAAGATGACAGCTCCTACGAGCAGTACTTC.

The V gene is TRBV4-1, the J gene TRBJ2-3, with 9 bases identical to TRBD2. Germline lookup yields CDR1 MGHRA and CDR2 YSYEKL. With V trimmed by 0 bases and J by 5 bases, 6 bases remained unmatched. This CDR3 spans 16 amino acids. The CDR3 loop is CASSQEERGDIDTQYF. The CDR3, as DNA: TGCGCCAGCAGCCAAGAGGAGCGGGGGGACATAGATACGCAGTATTTT.

The chain links TRBV6-4 to TRBJ1-2; D call uncertain. CDR1 MRHNA and CDR2 SNTAGT come from the germline V gene. The CDR3 spans 15 residues. V lost 2 bases to trimming and J lost 0 bases, with 10 bases between them. The CDR3 region is CASSDEVGANYGYTF. The CDR3 region has the DNA TGTGCCAGCAGTGACGAGGTGGGAGCTAACTATGGCTACACCTTC.